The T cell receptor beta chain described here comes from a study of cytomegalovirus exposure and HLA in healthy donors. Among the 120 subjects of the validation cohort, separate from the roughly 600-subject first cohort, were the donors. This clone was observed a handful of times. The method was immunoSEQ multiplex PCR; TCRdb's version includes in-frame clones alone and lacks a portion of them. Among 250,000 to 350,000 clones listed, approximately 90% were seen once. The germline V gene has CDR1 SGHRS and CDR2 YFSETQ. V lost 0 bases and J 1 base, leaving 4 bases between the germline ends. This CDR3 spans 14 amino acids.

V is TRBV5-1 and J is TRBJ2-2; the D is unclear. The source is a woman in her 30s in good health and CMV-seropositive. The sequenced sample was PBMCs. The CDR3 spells CASSLDLNTGELFF. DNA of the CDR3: TGCGCCAGCAGCTTGGATTTGAACACCGGGGAGCTGTTTTTT.